This T cell receptor (beta chain) is from a study of blood T cell repertoires in COVID-19. The overall study: Samples representing acute and convalescent COVID-19 were sourced from the United States, Italy and Spain. Sources were T cells, B-cell-depleted T cells, or PBMCs; the material itself was cDNA or gDNA.

V lost 5 bases and J 1 base, leaving 11 bases between the germline ends. In germline, CDR1 is SGHAT, CDR2 FQNNGV. The CDR3 runs 14 residues. Authors' analysis steps: Scientists estimated how many nucleated cells there were by amplifying reference gene primers. Assay: immunoSEQ multiplex PCR; the TCRdb copy retains only in-frame clones and omits some. V and J calls plus clone size are reproduced from that table; the DNA served to infer D and trimming. The sample yields fewer than 75,000 clones, 60% to 85% seen once. This receptor was identified in a man in his sixties with acute or convalescent COVID-19. The rearrangement joins TRBV11-2 to TRBJ1-1; D is unclear. The material sequenced was peripheral blood. For the CDR3, the DNA is TGTGCCAGCAGCCCTACCGGCGGGAACACTGAAGCTTTCTTT. It translates to CASSPTGGNTEAFF.